This paragraph covers one T cell receptor beta chain sequence. Its specificity is not known. The data were taken from a study of cytomegalovirus exposure and HLA in healthy donors. Notes on the study in general: Productive status was seen about 90% or about 30% of the time for most TCR beta V segments in an earlier analysis. High specificity and sensitivity for cytomegalovirus status were reported for the classifier. Analyzed later, most CMV-associated TCR beta chains appeared HLA-restricted.

This CDR3 comprises 15 residues. The ends were cut back, 1 base at V and 4 bases at J, with 14 bases in the middle. CDR1 is SGHRS and CDR2 is YFSETQ in the germline V gene. Use of 60 Vbeta and 13 Jbeta primers characterized the PCR. TCRdb keeps only in-frame clones here, not all; method: immunoSEQ multiplex PCR. The table shows about 150,000 clones, with 60% to 85% occurring only once. This TCR derives from a woman aged 40 to 50 in good health and CMV-seronegative. The chain joins TRBV5-1 to TRBJ1-2; D is perhaps TRBD1 (6 bases). Sequenced material: PBMCs. The DNA of the CDR3 is TGCGCCAGCAGCTTGACAGGGCCGGGCTCCTATGGCTACACCTTC. Amino acid sequence: CASSLTGPGSYGYTF.